This T cell receptor beta chain was retrieved from a study of T cell responses to AZD1222 COVID-19 vaccine. Overall study: Second doses that came at about 4 or about 12 weeks were put together. Regarding the study as a whole: The donor cohort was predominantly white British with a female majority, and clonal diversity may have been underestimated.

This table comes from immunoSEQ multiplex PCR, and its TCRdb copy is limited to in-frame clones, with some not included. The sample has under 140,000 clones, 88% seen once. CDR3 length equals 17 residues. V lost 6 bases to trimming and J lost 7 bases, with 23 bases between them. The V gene's germline CDR1 is SGHNT and CDR2 YYREEE (reference sequence). This clone was observed once. The target antigen is unknown. The input for sequencing was peripheral blood, taken on day 0 of AZD1222 vaccination. The V gene is TRBV5-4, the J gene TRBJ1-6; no clear D gene. The TCR comes from an adult in good health. CDR3 region: CASNTEPGRRSNSPLHF. As DNA, the CDR3 is TGTGCCAGCAACACTGAGCCAGGAAGGCGTAGCAATTCACCCCTCCACTTT.